The sequence of this T cell receptor (beta chain) was determined in a study of CXCR3-negative and CXCR3-positive naive CD8 T cells. Findings and caveats of the study: Cryopreserved cells partially lost CXCR3 expression, and fresh PBMCs were used in most assays. The authors found comparable surface CD5 between naive subsets and inferred TCR strength from TRB CDR3 properties. Memory cells diverged, while naive CXCR3-positive and CXCR3-negative cells had similar TRBV-TRBJ usage. More hydrophobic TRB CDR3s were found in CXCR3-positive naive cells than in CXCR3-negative naive cells.

The V gene's germline CDR1 is SNHLY and CDR2 FYNNEI. CDR3 size: 14 residues. Naive CD8+ T cells showed CD45RO-CCR7+CD27+CD95-. With UMI labels, 5' RACE was used to prepare the TRB cDNA libraries. No DNA is given; TCRdb re-called the 5' RACE reads and lists each CDR3 protein once. The sample data list 85,000 to 130,000 distinct CDR3 sequences. Notes on this clonotype: Its specificity is not known.

This receptor was identified in a human donor in good health. Some clones in this sample may be carry-over from other donors' samples. The V call is TRBV2, the J call TRBJ2-1. Specimen: naive CXCR3+ CD8+ T cells from blood. Subset meaning: CD45RO-CCR7+CD27+CD95- naive CD8+ T cells expressing CXCR3 (TNR3+). The CDR3 is CASSETSSYNEQFF.